This TCR beta chain was captured by sequencing in a study of cytomegalovirus exposure and HLA in healthy donors. Study background: Caucasian-associated ancestry cluster membership applied to just over 80% of about 370 genotyped donors. General study results and limits: In a later analysis, a missense DCLRE1C variant was linked to TCR beta V- and J-gene trimming. More clonal expansion characterized HLA-associated TCR beta chains than equally common others in a later analysis.

Notes on this clone: Its antigen remains unidentified.

The ends were cut back, 6 bases at V and 0 bases at J, with 12 bases in the middle. There are 15 residues in the CDR3. CDR1 and CDR2 (germline): LNHDA, SQIVND (reference sequence). Vbeta (60) and Jbeta (13) primers were used in the PCR. Only in-frame clones appear in the TCRdb table, and some are missing; sequencing was by immunoSEQ multiplex PCR. The sample contains around 72,000 clones, approximately 70% of which appear only once. Sequences were obtained from PBMCs. J is TRBJ1-5 and V is TRBV19; D possibly corresponds to TRBD1 (6 bases). The source of this sequence is a man in his forties or fifties in good health and CMV-seropositive. The CDR3 bases are TGTGCCAGTAGGAGGACAGCTTATAGCAATCAGCCCCAGCATTTT. Translation gives CASRRTAYSNQPQHF. The whole variable domain, filled in from reference TRBV19 and TRBJ1-5, reads DGGITQSPKYLFRKEGQNVTLSCEQNLNHDAMYWYRQDPGQGLRLIYYSQIVNDFQKGDIAEGYSVSREKKESFPLTVTSAQKNPTAFYLCASRRTAYSNQPQHFGDGTRLSIL.